The T cell receptor (beta chain) described here comes from a study of blood T cells in healthy people across ages. Study at large: About one barcoded beta molecule was captured per two T cells (by template switching).

Those donating, healthy Caucasian individuals from Russia, were aged about 6 to 100. There are a few counts of this clonotype. The use of a sample-barcoded 5' primer and a J-beta primer mix characterized a second PCR of roughly 7 to 11 cycles. Each CDR3 protein gets one entry after TCRdb re-called the 5' RACE reads with MiXCR. This sample has some 640,000 distinct CDR3 sequences, with over 45% found just once. V was pared by 4 bases and J by 2 bases, with 15 bases between. Germline CDR1 reads LGHNA; CDR2 reads YNFKEQ. The CDR3 extends over 15 amino acids. V usage is TRBV4-2 and J usage is TRBJ2-7; maybe TRBD2 (5 bases). The sequenced material came from blood. This clonotype originated in a woman aged 60-75 years in good health. The CDR3 sequence is CASSPFRGSPYEQYF. CDR3 in DNA: TGTGCCAGCAGCCCCTTTCGGGGTTCGCCCTACGAGCAGTACTTC.